These T cell receptor beta chains were read from a single sample in a study of OX40 agonist ivuxolimab in advanced cancers. Sequencing used immunoSEQ multiplex PCR; TCRdb keeps in-frame clones, though not all of them. Of about 43,000 clones listed, around nine tenths were seen once; the top ten hold approximately 11%. This material consisted of CD4+ or CD8+ T cells sorted from blood, taken in a trial of the OX40 agonist ivuxolimab. Receptors were obtained from an adult with an advanced solid tumor such as melanoma, head and neck, liver or kidney cancer. The CDR3 runs from the conserved cysteine through the conserved F or W. The order of the fields is J gene, V gene, clone size, D gene, CDR3 length, CDR3 protein, CDR3 DNA. The D gene is left open where the match is weak. Some rows have no size entry. The others give once, few or many, or a class for an expanded clone.

>TRBJ2-2|TRBV29-1|-|TRBD1|16
CSAFDGTGPNTGELFF
TGCAGCGCGTTTGACGGGACAGGGCCAAACACCGGGGAGCTGTTTTTT
>TRBJ2-7|TRBV7-9|-|TRBD1|15
CASSGTGTEFWEQYF
TGTGCCAGCAGCGGAACCGGGACAGAGTTTTGGGAGCAGTACTTC
>TRBJ2-1|TRBV9|-|-|15
CASSEEYLRHNEQFF
TGTGCCAGCAGCGAAGAGTATCTGAGACACAATGAGCAGTTCTTC
>TRBJ1-1|TRBV6-6|-|TRBD1|13
CASSYSVAGGDFF
TGTGCCAGCAGTTACTCCGTGGCAGGGGGGGACTTCTTT
>TRBJ2-3|TRBV5-1|-|-|14
CASSLSGLADTQYF
TGCGCCAGCAGCTTATCGGGGTTAGCAGATACGCAGTATTTT
>TRBJ2-1|TRBV30|-|TRBD2|14
CAWSVIAGGEEQFF
TGTGCCTGGAGTGTAATAGCGGGGGGGGAGGAGCAGTTCTTC
>TRBJ1-1|TRBV9|-|TRBD1|20
CAGSVLGVRQGPTLNTEAFF
TGTGCCGGCAGCGTTCTAGGAGTGCGACAGGGACCTACTTTGAACACTGAAGCTTTCTTT
>TRBJ2-7|TRBV6-1|-|TRBD1|14
CASGEGTGSYEQYF
TGTGCCAGCGGCGAGGGGACAGGGTCCTACGAGCAGTACTTC
>TRBJ2-7|TRBV6-6|-|TRBD2|14
CASRILAGINEQYF
TGTGCCAGCAGGATACTAGCGGGAATAAACGAGCAGTACTTC
>TRBJ2-1|TRBV30|-|TRBD2|14
CAWLSLAEYNEQFF
TGTGCCTGGCTGTCCCTAGCGGAGTACAATGAGCAGTTCTTC
>TRBJ1-1|TRBV6-4|medium-sized|TRBD1|15
CASKSRDRGNTEAFF
TGTGCCAGTAAAAGCCGGGACAGGGGGAACACTGAAGCTTTCTTT
>TRBJ1-1|TRBV10-3|-|-|13
CAINSGTNTEAFF
TGTGCCATCAATTCAGGGACGAACACTGAAGCTTTCTTT
>TRBJ2-1|TRBV7-9|-|-|14
CASSLTGRDNEQFF
TGTGCCAGCAGCTTAACGGGAAGGGACAATGAGCAGTTCTTC
>TRBJ2-5|TRBV4-1|-|-|14
CASSQVERQETQYF
TGCGCCAGCAGCCAAGTGGAACGGCAAGAGACCCAGTACTTC
>TRBJ2-7|TRBV15|-|-|13
CATSTGFSYEQYF
TGTGCCACCAGCACAGGGTTTTCCTACGAGCAGTACTTC
>TRBJ2-3|TRBV7-8|-|TRBD2|17
CASSERRTSLGTDTQYF
TGTGCCAGCAGCGAACGTAGGACTAGCTTAGGCACAGATACGCAGTATTTT
>TRBJ1-1|TRBV4-1|-|-|17
CASSQDLGFLTPTEAFF
TGCGCCAGCAGCCAAGATCTAGGTTTTTTGACCCCCACTGAAGCTTTCTTT
>TRBJ2-1|TRBV5-4|-|-|12
CASSLEWNEQFF
TGTGCCAGCAGCTTGGAATGGAATGAGCAGTTCTTC
>TRBJ2-1|TRBV7-2|-|TRBD2|18
CASSLAVAGGPPYNEQFF
TGTGCCAGCAGCTTAGCGGTAGCGGGAGGGCCCCCCTACAATGAGCAGTTCTTC
>TRBJ1-1|TRBV7-9|-|TRBD1|15
CASSSRDRGQAEAFF
TGTGCCAGCAGCTCCCGGGACAGGGGGCAAGCTGAAGCTTTCTTT
>TRBJ2-1|TRBV2|-|TRBD2|18
CASSGDGVAGDAYNEQFF
TGTGCCAGCAGTGGGGACGGGGTAGCGGGAGATGCCTACAATGAGCAGTTCTTC
>TRBJ2-7|TRBV2|-|-|10
CASRGGEQYF
TGTGCCAGCAGGGGTGGGGAGCAGTACTTC
>TRBJ1-5|TRBV27|-|TRBD1|15
CASSRHRGSNQPQHF
TGTGCCAGCAGCCGCCACAGGGGCTCCAATCAGCCCCAGCATTTT
>TRBJ1-5|TRBV7-6|once|-|13
CASSSNRNQPQHF
TGTGCCAGCAGCTCAAACCGGAATCAGCCCCAGCATTTT
>TRBJ2-7|TRBV5-1|once|TRBD1|15
CASSLRTGGFYEQYF
TGCGCCAGCAGCTTGAGGACAGGGGGCTTCTACGAGCAGTACTTC